The 17 T cell receptor beta chains reported below all come from one sample, sequenced in a study of T cells in Graves' hyperthyroidism and ophthalmopathy. Researchers took RNA transcripts and amplified the TCR beta CDR3 regions from them. First-round RT-PCR of the TCR CDR3 relied on the HTBI primer set. A single record per CDR3 protein comes from TCRdb applying MiXCR to the multiplex PCR reads. The sample shows 750,000 to 950,000 distinct CDR3 sequences, over 35% of them seen only once. Sequencing was carried out using blood. These receptors were obtained from a man aged 18 to 35 with Graves' hyperthyroidism.

Many counts were recorded for this clonotype. CDR3 in DNA: TGTGCCAGCACCCAAGATGAAAAACTGTTTTTT. Amino acids: CASTQDEKLFF. J is TRBJ1-4 and V is TRBV2; D is ambiguous. The germline V and J ends were trimmed by 7 bases and 6 bases, with 6 bases remaining between them. Germline CDR1 and CDR2: SNHLY and FYNNEI. CDR3 length: 11 amino acids. Full variable domain (missing parts from reference TRBV2 and TRBJ1-4): EPEVTQTPSHQVTQMGQEVILRCVPISNHLYFYWYRQILGQKVEFLVSFYNNEISEKSEIFDDQFSVERPDGSNFTLKIRSTKLEDSAMYFCASTQDEKLFFGSGTQLSVL.

The chain combines TRBV20-1 with TRBJ2-3; 12 nucleotides match TRBD2. The CDR3 is 14 residues long. V was clipped by 5 bases and J by 2 bases; unmatched bases: 2. CDR1 DFQATT and CDR2 SNEGSKA come from the germline V gene (reference sequence). DNA for the CDR3: TGCAGTGCTTGGACTAGCGGGGCCACAGATACGCAGTATTTT. Residues: CSAWTSGATDTQYF.

This clonotype has ten or more counts. This chain joins TRBV24-1 and TRBJ2-7; D perhaps matches TRBD1 (6 bases). The CDR3 spans 14 residues. The ends were cut back, 0 bases at V and 7 bases at J, with 12 bases in the middle. Germline loops: CDR1 KGHDR, CDR2 SFDVKD. The CDR3 sequence is CATSDLQLGGEQYF. The CDR3 DNA follows: TGTGCCACCAGTGATTTGCAGTTAGGGGGAGAGCAGTACTTC.

The chain combines TRBV5-4 with TRBJ1-1; no reliable D call. The length of the CDR3 is 13 residues. Trimming took 4 bases from V and 6 from J, leaving 13 bases between them. The germline V gene encodes CDR1 SGHNT and CDR2 YYREEE (reference sequence). CDR3 in DNA: TGTGCCAGCAGCGTGTTTGGGTTCCCTGAAGCTTTCTTT. Its protein is CASSVFGFPEAFF.

This clonotype was counted a few times. The CDR3 DNA sequence: TGTGCCAGCAGTTTACCGGGACTCTCTAATTCACCCCTCCACTTT. Its protein is CASSLPGLSNSPLHF. This chain uses TRBV6-5 with TRBJ1-6; D is perhaps TRBD1 (5 bases). This CDR3 spans 15 amino acids. Germline CDR1 is MNHEY and CDR2 is SVGAGI. Trimming stripped 4 bases from V and 6 bases from J, with 13 bases between.

Notes on this clonotype: This is likely a read error, given that the CDR3 carries no conserved phenylalanine or tryptophan at its end. In DNA form, the CDR3 reads TGTGCCAGCAGTCGACCGATTTCAACATCGGAGAACACTGAAGCTTTCTCT. Its translation: CASSRPISTSENTEAFS. The rearrangement uses TRBV6-4 and TRBJ1-1; D not resolved. With 5 bases removed from V and 1 base from J, the gap between germline ends came to 20 bases. The CDR3 has 17 amino acids. Per the germline V gene, CDR1 is MRHNA and CDR2 is SNTAGT.

The chain employs TRBV29-1 and TRBJ1-1; D gene unclear. Trimming removed 8 bases from V and 1 base from J, with 14 bases in between. The CDR3 has 13 amino acids. In germline, CDR1 is SQVTM, CDR2 ANQGSEA. CDR3 DNA sequence: TGCAGCAGTCTCGGACGGTCGAACACTGAAGCTTTCTTT. This gives the protein CSSLGRSNTEAFF.

Comment on this clonotype: A much larger clone is a single base away; this may be a read error. The rearrangement links TRBV15 to TRBJ2-5; 8 nucleotides agree with TRBD2. Per the germline V gene, CDR1 is LNHNV and CDR2 is YYDKDF (reference sequence). This CDR3 contains 14 residues. The DNA of the CDR3 is TGTGCCACCAGCAGTGGGATTAGCGGGGAGACCCGGTACTTC. It encodes CATSSGISGETRYF.

This chain links TRBV20-1 with TRBJ2-2; D is possibly TRBD1 (5 bases). The CDR3 has 14 residues. V lost 5 bases to trimming and J lost 4 bases, with 14 bases between them. CDR1 is DFQATT and CDR2 is SNEGSKA in the germline V gene (reference sequence). CDR3 DNA: TGCAGTGCTCATACAGGAGCGAGCACCGGGGAGCTGTTTTTT. The encoded protein is CSAHTGASTGELFF.

The rearrangement uses TRBV20-1 and TRBJ2-7, with D perhaps TRBD1 or TRBD2 (5 bases each). V was shortened by 0 bases and J by 2 bases, with 14 bases between the two germline ends. This CDR3 region has 15 residues. Per germline, CDR1 DFQATT and CDR2 SNEGSKA (reference sequence). The CDR3 sequence: CSAREDTRGTYEQYF. In nucleotides, the CDR3 is TGCAGTGCTAGAGAGGACACCCGAGGGACCTACGAGCAGTACTTC.

This clonotype has just one count. The junction shows a germline mismatch at one end, possibly a read error. The rearrangement links TRBV30 to TRBJ2-2; D may correspond to TRBD1 or TRBD2 (5 bases each). The CDR3 loop spans 13 amino acids. In germline, CDR1 is GTSNPN, CDR2 SVGIG (reference sequence). CDR3 sequence reads: CAWSWPLLGELLF. The CDR3 DNA follows: TGTGCCTGGAGCTGGCCCCTGTTGGGGGAGCTGTTATTT.

At least ten counts were recorded for this clonotype. This sequence joins TRBV19 and TRBJ1-2; 7 bases align to TRBD1. Trimming removed 5 bases from V and 4 bases from J; junction bases left unmatched: 10. Per the germline V gene, CDR1 is LNHDA and CDR2 is SQIVND (reference sequence). The CDR3 is made up of 15 amino acids. CDR3 sequence: CASSPWARGTYGYTF. The CDR3 nucleotides read TGTGCCAGTAGTCCTTGGGCCAGGGGGACCTATGGCTACACCTTC.

The rearrangement uses TRBV7-2 and TRBJ1-1; D is unresolved. In germline, CDR1 is SGHTA, CDR2 FQGNSA. The ends were cut back, 3 bases at V and 5 bases at J, with 16 bases in the middle. CDR3 length equals 15 residues. DNA for the CDR3: TGTGCCAGCAGCTTTTCGGTAACCGGGAAGACTGAAGCTTTCTTT. Its protein product is CASSFSVTGKTEAFF.

This clonotype was seen ten or more times. The gene calls are TRBV5-1 and TRBJ1-1, with 7 nucleotides matching TRBD1. Germline V gene lookup returns CDR1 SGHRS and CDR2 YFSETQ. CDR3 length: 16 amino acids. J was trimmed by 7 bases and V by 4 bases; bases with no gene match: 16. CDR3 sequence (DNA): TGCGCCAGCAGCACCGAACTACAGGGGCAAGGAAGTGAAGCTTTCTTT. As protein: CASSTELQGQGSEAFF.

With regard to this clonotype: This may arise from a read error, as a much more abundant clone is one base away. The chain joins TRBV4-1 to TRBJ1-1; D might be TRBD1 (5 bases). The CDR3 covers 15 residues. V lost 0 bases to trimming and J lost 4 bases, with 12 bases between them. Germline CDR1 reads MGHRA; CDR2 reads YSYEKL. Written as DNA, the CDR3 is TGCGCCAGCAGCCAAGATGGCAGGGAAGGCACTGAAGCTTTCTTT. Amino acids: CASSQDGREGTEAFF.

The V and J genes are TRBV9 and TRBJ1-1; tentatively, D is TRBD1 (5 bases). Germline CDR1 SGDLS, CDR2 YYNGEE. CDR3 length: 14 residues. Trimming pared 3 bases from V and 5 bases from J, leaving 14 bases between. CDR3: CASSAREGKTEAFF. The CDR3 DNA is TGTGCCAGCAGCGCCCGTGAGGGGAAGACTGAAGCTTTCTTT.

Many counts were recorded for this clonotype. V usage is TRBV24-1 and J usage is TRBJ2-5, with 9 bases that match TRBD1. The junction had 9 bases not matched to a gene; V was cut back by 3 bases and J by 5 bases. This CDR3 is 16 amino acids long. Germline CDR1 reads KGHDR; CDR2 reads SFDVKD. The CDR3 loop reads CATSDPGTGNGETQYF. Written as DNA, the CDR3 is TGTGCCACCAGTGATCCCGGGACAGGGAATGGGGAGACCCAGTACTTC.